This note documents a single T cell receptor (beta chain) sequence. V lost 9 bases and J 0 bases, leaving 17 bases between the germline ends. The germline CDR1 and CDR2 sequences are KGHDR and SFDVKD. The length of the CDR3 is 16 residues. The sample is drawn from a study of CD8 T cells in Susac syndrome. Reverse transcription of 0.5 to 1 ug RNA was performed with random hexamers. TCRdb used MiXCR to reprocess the immunoSEQ multiplex PCR reads, holding one entry per CDR3 protein. The data contain about 160,000 distinct CDR3 sequences, roughly 94% of them singletons. Specimen: CD4+ T cells from PBMCs. The chain uses TRBV24-1 and TRBJ1-5; a weak D match, TRBD1 (5 bases). The receptor was derived from a human donor with multiple sclerosis. The DNA of the CDR3 is TGTGCCACCGGGGGAGGGGCAGGGTATAGCAATCAGCCCCAGCATTTT. It specifies CATGGGAGYSNQPQHF.